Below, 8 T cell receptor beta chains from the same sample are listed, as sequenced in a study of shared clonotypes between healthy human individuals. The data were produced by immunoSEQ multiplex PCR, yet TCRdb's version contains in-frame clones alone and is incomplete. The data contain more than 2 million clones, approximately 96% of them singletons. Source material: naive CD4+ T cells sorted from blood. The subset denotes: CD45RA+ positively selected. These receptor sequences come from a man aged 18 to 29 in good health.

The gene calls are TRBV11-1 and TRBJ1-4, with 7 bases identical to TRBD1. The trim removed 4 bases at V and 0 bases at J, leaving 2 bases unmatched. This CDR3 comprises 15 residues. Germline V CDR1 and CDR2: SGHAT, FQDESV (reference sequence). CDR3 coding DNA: TGTGCCAGCAGCTACGGACAGGCAACTAATGAAAAACTGTTTTTT. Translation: CASSYGQATNEKLFF.

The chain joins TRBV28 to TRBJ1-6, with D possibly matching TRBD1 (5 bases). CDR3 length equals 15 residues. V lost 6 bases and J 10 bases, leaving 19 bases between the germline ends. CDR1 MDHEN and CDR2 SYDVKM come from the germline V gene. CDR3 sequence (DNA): TGTGCCAGCAGGCTCCCGGGCAGGGAAGACTCACCCCTCCACTTT. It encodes CASRLPGREDSPLHF. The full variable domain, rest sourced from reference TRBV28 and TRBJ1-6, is DVKVTQSSRYLVKRTGEKVFLECVQDMDHENMFWYRQDPGLGLRLIYFSYDVKMKEKGDIPEGYSVSREKKERFSLILESASTNQTSMYLCASRLPGREDSPLHFGNGTRLTVT.

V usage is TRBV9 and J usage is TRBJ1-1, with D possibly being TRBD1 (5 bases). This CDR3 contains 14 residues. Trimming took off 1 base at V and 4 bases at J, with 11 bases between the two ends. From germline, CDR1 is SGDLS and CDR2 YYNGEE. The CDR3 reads CASSVTAGTTEAFF. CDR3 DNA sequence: TGTGCCAGCAGCGTAACCGCGGGGACCACTGAAGCTTTCTTT.

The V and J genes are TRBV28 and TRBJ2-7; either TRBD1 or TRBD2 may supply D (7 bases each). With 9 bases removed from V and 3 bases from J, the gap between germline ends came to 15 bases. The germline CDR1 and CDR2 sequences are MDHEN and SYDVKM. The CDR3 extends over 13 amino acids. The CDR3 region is CASQGGRIYEQYF. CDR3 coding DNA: TGTGCCAGTCAGGGGGGGCGCATCTACGAGCAGTACTTC.

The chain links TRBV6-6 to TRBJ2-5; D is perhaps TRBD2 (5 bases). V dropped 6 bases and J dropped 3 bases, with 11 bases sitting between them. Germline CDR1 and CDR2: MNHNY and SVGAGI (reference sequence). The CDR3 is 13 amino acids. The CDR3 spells CASSLTTEETQYF. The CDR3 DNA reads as TGTGCCAGCAGCCTGACTACCGAAGAGACCCAGTACTTC.

The CDR3 DNA reads TGTGCCAGCAGCTTAGAGTCAGCTACTGAAGCTTTCTTT. Translating gives CASSLESATEAFF. The V call is TRBV11-2, the J call TRBJ1-1; D is unclear. The CDR3 has 13 residues. V gave up 0 bases and J gave up 5 bases, with 7 bases separating them. Germline V gene sequence: CDR1 SGHAT, CDR2 FQNNGV. Complete variable domain (other parts from reference TRBV11-2 and TRBJ1-1): EAGVAQSPRYKIIEKRQSVAFWCNPISGHATLYWYQQILGQGPKLLIQFQNNGVVDDSQLPKDRFSAERLKGVDSTLKIQPAKLEDSAVYLCASSLESATEAFFGQGTRLTVV.

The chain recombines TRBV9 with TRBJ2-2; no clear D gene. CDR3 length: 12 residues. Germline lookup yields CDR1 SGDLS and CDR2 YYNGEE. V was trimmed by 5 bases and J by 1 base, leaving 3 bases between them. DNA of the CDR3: TGTGCCAGCAGGGGGAACACCGGGGAGCTGTTTTTT. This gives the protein CASRGNTGELFF.

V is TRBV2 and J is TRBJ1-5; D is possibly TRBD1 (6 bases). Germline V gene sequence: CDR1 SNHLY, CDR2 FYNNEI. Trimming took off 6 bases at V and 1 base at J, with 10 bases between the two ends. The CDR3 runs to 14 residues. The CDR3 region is CASSRTESNQPQHF. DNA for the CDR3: TGTGCCAGCAGCCGGACAGAGAGCAATCAGCCCCAGCATTTT.